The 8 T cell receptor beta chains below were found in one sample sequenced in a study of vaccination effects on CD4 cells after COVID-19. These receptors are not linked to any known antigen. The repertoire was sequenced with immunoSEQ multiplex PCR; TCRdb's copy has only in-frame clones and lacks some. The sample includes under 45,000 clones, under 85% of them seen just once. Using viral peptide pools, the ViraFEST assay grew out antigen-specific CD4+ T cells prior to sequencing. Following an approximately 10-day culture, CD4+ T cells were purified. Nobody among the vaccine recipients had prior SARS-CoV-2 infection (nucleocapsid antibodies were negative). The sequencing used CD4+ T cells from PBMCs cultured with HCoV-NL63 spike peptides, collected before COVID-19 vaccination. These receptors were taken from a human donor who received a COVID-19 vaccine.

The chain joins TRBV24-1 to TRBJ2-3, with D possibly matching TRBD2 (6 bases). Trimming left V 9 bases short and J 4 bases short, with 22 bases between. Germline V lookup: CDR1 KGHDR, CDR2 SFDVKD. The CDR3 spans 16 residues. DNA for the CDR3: TGTGCCACCTCCCTAGGGACTCTATTAGGGGCAGATACGCAGTATTTT. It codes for CATSLGTLLGADTQYF.

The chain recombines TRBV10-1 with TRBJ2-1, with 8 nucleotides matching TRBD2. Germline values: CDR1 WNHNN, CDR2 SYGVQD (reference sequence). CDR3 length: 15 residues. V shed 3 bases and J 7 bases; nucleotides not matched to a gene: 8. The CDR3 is CASSDGGAVRNEQFF. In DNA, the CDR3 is TGCGCCAGCAGTGACGGGGGGGCAGTCAGGAATGAGCAGTTCTTC.

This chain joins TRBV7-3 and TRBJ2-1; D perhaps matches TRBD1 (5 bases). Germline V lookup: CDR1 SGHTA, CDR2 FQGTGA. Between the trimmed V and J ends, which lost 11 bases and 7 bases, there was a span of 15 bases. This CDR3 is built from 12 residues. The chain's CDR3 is CASQGQENEQFF. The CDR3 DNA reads TGTGCCTCTCAGGGCCAAGAGAATGAGCAGTTCTTC.

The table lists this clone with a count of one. This chain's CDR3 is CASSEMGRETQYF. The CDR3 nucleotides read TGTGCCAGCAGCGAGATGGGGCGCGAGACCCAGTACTTC. The chain links TRBV5-6 to TRBJ2-5; maybe TRBD1 (5 bases). Germline V gene lookup returns CDR1 SGHDT and CDR2 YYEEEE. The V gene lost 4 bases and the J gene lost 5 bases, with 12 bases spanning the gap. The CDR3 consists of 13 residues.

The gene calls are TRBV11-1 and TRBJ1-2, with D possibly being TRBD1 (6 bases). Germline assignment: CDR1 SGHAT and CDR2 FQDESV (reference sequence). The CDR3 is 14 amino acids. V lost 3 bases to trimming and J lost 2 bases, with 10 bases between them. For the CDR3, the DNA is TGTGCCAGCAGCTTGGCAGGGGCCAACTATGGCTACACCTTC. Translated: CASSLAGANYGYTF.

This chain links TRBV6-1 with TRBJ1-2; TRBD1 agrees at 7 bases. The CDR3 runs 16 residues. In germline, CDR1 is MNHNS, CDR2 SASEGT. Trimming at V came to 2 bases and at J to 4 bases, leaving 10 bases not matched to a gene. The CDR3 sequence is CASSENTGVPGYGYTF. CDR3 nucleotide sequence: TGTGCCAGCAGTGAAAATACAGGGGTACCCGGCTATGGCTACACCTTC.

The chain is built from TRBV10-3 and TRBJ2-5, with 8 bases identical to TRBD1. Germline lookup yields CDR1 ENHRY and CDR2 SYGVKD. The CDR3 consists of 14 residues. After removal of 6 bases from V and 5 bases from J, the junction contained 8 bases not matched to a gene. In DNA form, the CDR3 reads TGTGCCATCAGGGACAGGGATGGCGGTGAGACCCAGTACTTC. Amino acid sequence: CAIRDRDGGETQYF.

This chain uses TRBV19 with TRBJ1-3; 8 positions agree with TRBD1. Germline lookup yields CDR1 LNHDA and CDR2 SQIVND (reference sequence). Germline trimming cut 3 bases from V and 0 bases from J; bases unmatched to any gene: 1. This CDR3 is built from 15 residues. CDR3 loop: CASSITGGSGNTIYF. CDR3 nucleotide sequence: TGTGCCAGTAGTATTACAGGGGGCTCTGGAAACACCATATATTTT.